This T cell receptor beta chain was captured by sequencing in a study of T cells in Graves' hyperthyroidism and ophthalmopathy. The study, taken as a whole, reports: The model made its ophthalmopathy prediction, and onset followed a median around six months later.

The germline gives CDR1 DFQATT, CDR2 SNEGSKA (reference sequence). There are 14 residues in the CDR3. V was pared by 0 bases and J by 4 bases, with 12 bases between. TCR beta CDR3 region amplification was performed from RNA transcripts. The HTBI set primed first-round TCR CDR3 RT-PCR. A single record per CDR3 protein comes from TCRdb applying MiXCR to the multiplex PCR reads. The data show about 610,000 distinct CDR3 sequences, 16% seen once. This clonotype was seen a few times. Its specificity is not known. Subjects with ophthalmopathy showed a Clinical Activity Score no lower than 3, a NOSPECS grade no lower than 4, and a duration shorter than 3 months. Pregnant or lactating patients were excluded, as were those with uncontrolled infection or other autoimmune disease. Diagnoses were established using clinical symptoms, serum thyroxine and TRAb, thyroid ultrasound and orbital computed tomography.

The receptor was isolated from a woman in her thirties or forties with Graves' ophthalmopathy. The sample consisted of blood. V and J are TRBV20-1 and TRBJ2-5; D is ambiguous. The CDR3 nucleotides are TGCAGTGCTAGAGATCTTAGGCTGGGAGAGACCCAGTACTTC. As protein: CSARDLRLGETQYF.